This T cell receptor (beta chain) was sequenced in a study of T cells after yellow fever vaccination. Overall study results and limits: Contaminants from the bulk population, in the form of abundant clonotypes, could be found in FACS-sorted repertoires. Only a minor proportion of clonotypes was detected across both CD4 and CD8 compartments.

As TCR cDNA was made by 5'RACE template switching, a universal primer site and UMIs were added. MiXCR, run by TCRdb on the 5' RACE reads, gives a single entry per CDR3 protein. This table holds 4,500 to 6,000 distinct CDR3 sequences, about 6.5% found once. This sample comprised PBMCs, either bulk or a sorted T-cell subset (CD4+, CD8+, memory, or dextramer-sorted; not recorded which), obtained around 15 days after the first yellow fever vaccination. The receptor's source is a man in his late teens or twenties who received the YFV17D yellow fever vaccine.

Here the CDR3 DNA reads TGTGCCACTAGACGTGTGGGGGATCGGGAAGCTTTCTTT. It is translated as CATRRVGDREAFF. The chain carries TRBV19 and TRBJ1-1, with D possibly TRBD1 on 5 matching bases. In germline, CDR1 is LNHDA, CDR2 SQIVND (reference sequence). The CDR3 is 13 residues long. Trimming took off 10 bases at V and 8 bases at J, with 20 bases between the two ends.